This T cell receptor (beta chain) appears in the sequencing data of a study of T cells in Graves' hyperthyroidism and ophthalmopathy. CDR1 is SGDLS and CDR2 is YYNGEE in the germline V gene. The CDR3 length is 15 residues. Trimming left V 4 bases short and J 4 bases short, with 17 bases between. This clonotype occurred many times. TCR beta CDR3 sequences were amplified from RNA transcripts. HTBI primers were used for first-round RT-PCR of the TCR CDR3. TCRdb reprocessed the multiplex PCR reads via MiXCR and lists one record per CDR3 protein. The top ten clones hold 3% to 4% of a sample with around 350,000 distinct CDR3 sequences, 19% of them seen once. Patients having uncontrolled infection, another autoimmune disease, pregnancy or lactation were not included. The diagnostic basis comprised clinical symptoms, serum thyroxine and TRAb, thyroid ultrasound and orbital computed tomography.

Sequencing used blood. The receptor comes from a woman in her late teens or twenties with Graves' hyperthyroidism. The rearrangement joins TRBV9 to TRBJ1-1, with a possible D match to TRBD1 (6 bases). CDR3 in DNA: TGTGCCAGCAGCCCACGGGGGCCCCGGGGCACTGAAGCTTTCTTT. Amino acid sequence: CASSPRGPRGTEAFF.